This TCR beta chain derives from a study of cytomegalovirus exposure and HLA in healthy donors. The overall study: In terms of ancestry, the Caucasian-associated cluster contained around 79% of the 398 genotyped donors.

A multiplex PCR was run with 60 Vbeta primers and 13 Jbeta primers. Method: immunoSEQ multiplex PCR; TCRdb's copy keeps in-frame clones and lacks some. The record lists roughly 80,000 clones, of which the ten most abundant hold approximately 15%. Concerning this clone: The sample has other DNA sequences that encode this CDR3 too.

The germline V gene has CDR1 GTSNPN and CDR2 SVGIG (reference sequence). There are 13 residues in the CDR3. Trimming removed 2 bases from V and 15 bases from J, with 20 bases in between. The TCR comes from a man aged 50-59 years in good health and CMV-seropositive. The sequenced material came from PBMCs. The rearrangement uses TRBV30 and TRBJ2-1; a weak D match, TRBD2 (5 bases). In nucleotides, the CDR3 is TGTGCCTGGAGTAAGGAGGCGGCTAGCTATTTGTTCTTC. Its protein is CAWSKEAASYLFF.